This T cell receptor beta chain was sequenced during a study of beta chain features in type 1 diabetes. Findings and caveats of the study: Diminished insertions and augmented deletions at VDJ junctions characterized type 1 diabetes patients. In patients and controls equally, PCR might favor templates that are shorter. Cells carrying high TCR expression could end up over-represented when cDNA is sequenced. Within each of all four CD4+ subsets, Type 1 diabetes patients had TCRB CDR3s that were moderately but significantly shorter.

The isolated RNA, all of it, was reverse transcribed, so expressed TCRB transcripts were what got sequenced. Profiled with immunoSEQ multiplex PCR; TCRdb holds only in-frame clones, not every one. The sample lists 45,000 to 65,000 clones; about 50% were seen once. A word on this clone: The target antigen is unknown.

V was shortened by 2 bases and J by 5 bases, with 18 bases between the two germline ends. From germline, CDR1 is SGHKS and CDR2 YYEKEE (reference sequence). The CDR3 spans 16 residues. Central memory, naive, regulatory and stem cell-like memory CD4+ cells were sorted by CD45RO/CCR7/CD25/CD127/CD95/CD27. The genes are TRBV5-5 and TRBJ2-3, with D perhaps matching TRBD1 (5 bases). Source material: Tregs from blood. The TCR comes from a woman in her thirties or forties with type 1 diabetes. Here the CDR3 reads CASSLILGAYLDTQYF. Here the CDR3 DNA reads TGTGCCAGCAGCTTAATTCTAGGGGCTTATTTAGATACGCAGTATTTT.